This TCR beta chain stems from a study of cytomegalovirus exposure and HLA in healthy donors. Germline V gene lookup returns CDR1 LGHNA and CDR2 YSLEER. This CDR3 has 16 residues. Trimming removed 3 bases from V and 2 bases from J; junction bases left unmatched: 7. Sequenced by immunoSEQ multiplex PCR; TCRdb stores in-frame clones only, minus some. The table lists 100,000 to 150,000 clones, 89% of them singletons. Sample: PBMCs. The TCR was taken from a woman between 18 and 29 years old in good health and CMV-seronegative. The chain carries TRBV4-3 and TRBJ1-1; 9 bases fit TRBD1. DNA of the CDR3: TGCGCCAGCAGCCAGGGAGGACAGGGGCTTAACACTGAAGCTTTCTTT. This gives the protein CASSQGGQGLNTEAFF.